This TCR beta chain was captured by sequencing in a study of siplizumab effects on memory and regulatory T cells. About this clone: What it binds is not known.

Data came from immunoSEQ multiplex PCR; TCRdb stores just in-frame clones and leaves some out. The data contain approximately 65,000 clones, roughly 85% of them singletons. Germline CDR1 LNHDA, CDR2 SQIVND (reference sequence). Trimming shortened V by 1 base and J by 9 bases, and 13 bases separated the two germline ends. The CDR3 covers 15 residues. Points from the study as a whole: Naive-or-memory phenotypes were unassignable for roughly 75-96% of proliferating CD4+ or CD8+ clones. There appeared to be greater diversity in naive T cells than in memory cells, and naive T cells seemed major contributors to the alloresponse.

This TCR was recovered from a human donor in good health. The chain couples TRBV19 to TRBJ1-6; tentatively, D is TRBD1 (6 bases). Sequencing was done on a sample of memory CD4+ T cells sorted from blood. The chain's CDR3 is CASSIGQVLTSPLHF. In DNA form, the CDR3 reads TGTGCCAGTAGTATAGGACAGGTTCTGACTTCACCCCTCCACTTT.